This TCR beta chain was captured by sequencing in a study of spatial heterogeneity in lung cancer. Documented time point: sample taken at primary tumor resection. CDR3 size: 15 residues. In germline, CDR1 is SGHTA, CDR2 FQGNSA. V lost 1 base, J lost 2 bases, and 12 bases lay in between. TCRdb passed the 5' RACE reads through MiXCR, listing each CDR3 protein once. The sample lists under 85,000 distinct CDR3 sequences, under 8.5% occurring once. This TCR derives from a male donor with early-stage non-small cell lung cancer. Material: PBMCs, obtained at surgery. The chain has TRBV7-2 and TRBJ2-7; D might be TRBD1 (6 bases). The CDR3 spells CASSLGDISPYEQYF. DNA of the CDR3: TGTGCCAGCAGCTTAGGGGACATCAGTCCCTACGAGCAGTACTTC.